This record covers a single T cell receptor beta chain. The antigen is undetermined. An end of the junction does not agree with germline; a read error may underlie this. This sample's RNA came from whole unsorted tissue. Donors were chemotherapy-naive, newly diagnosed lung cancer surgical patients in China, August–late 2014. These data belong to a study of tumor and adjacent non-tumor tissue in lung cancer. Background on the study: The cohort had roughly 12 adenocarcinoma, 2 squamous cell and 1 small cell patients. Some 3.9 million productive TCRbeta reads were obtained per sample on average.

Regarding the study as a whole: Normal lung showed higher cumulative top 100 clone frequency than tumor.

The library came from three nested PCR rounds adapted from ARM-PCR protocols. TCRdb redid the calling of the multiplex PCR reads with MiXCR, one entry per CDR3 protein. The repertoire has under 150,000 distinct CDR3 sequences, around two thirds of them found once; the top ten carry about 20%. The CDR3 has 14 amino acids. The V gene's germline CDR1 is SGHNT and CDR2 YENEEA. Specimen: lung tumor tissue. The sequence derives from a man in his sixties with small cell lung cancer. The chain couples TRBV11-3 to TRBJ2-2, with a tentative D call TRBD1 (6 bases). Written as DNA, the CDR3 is TGTGCCAGCAGCTTAAACAGGGACATCGGGGAGCCGTTTTTT. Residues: CASSLNRDIGEPFF.